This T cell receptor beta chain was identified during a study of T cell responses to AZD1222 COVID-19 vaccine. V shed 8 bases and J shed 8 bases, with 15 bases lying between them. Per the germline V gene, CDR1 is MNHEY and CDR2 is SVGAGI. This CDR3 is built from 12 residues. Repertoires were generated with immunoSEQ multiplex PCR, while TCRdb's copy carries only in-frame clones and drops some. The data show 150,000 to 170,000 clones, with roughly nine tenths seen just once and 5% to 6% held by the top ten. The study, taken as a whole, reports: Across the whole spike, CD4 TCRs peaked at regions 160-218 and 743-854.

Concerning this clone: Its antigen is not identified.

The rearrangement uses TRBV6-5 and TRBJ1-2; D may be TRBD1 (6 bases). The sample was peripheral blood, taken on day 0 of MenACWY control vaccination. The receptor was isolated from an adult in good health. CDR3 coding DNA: TGTGCCAGCTCCCGGGGGCAAGGGGGCTACACCTTC. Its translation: CASSRGQGGYTF.